This T cell receptor (beta chain) was captured in a study of beta chain features in type 1 diabetes. Notes on the study in general: Moderate but significant shortening of TCRB CDR3s was recorded in all four CD4+ subsets from Type 1 diabetes patients. Patients with type 1 diabetes carried fewer insertions and had more deletions at their VDJ junctions.

Trimming took 2 bases from V and 5 from J; bases not matched to a gene: 5. This CDR3 is 14 amino acids long. Looked up from germline, CDR1 is MDHEN and CDR2 is SYDVKM. Expressed TCRB transcripts were sequenced, since all the RNA that had been isolated was reverse transcribed. Produced via immunoSEQ multiplex PCR; TCRdb's table is partial and in-frame only. The table records around 650,000 clones, roughly 12% of them present only once. There are a few counts of this clone. The antigen is unknown. Input material: naive CD4+ T cells from blood. The TCR was taken from a man younger than 45 with type 1 diabetes. The chain carries TRBV28 and TRBJ1-2; 7 nucleotides agree with TRBD1. CDR3 amino acids: CASSLPGQAYGYTF. CDR3 sequence (DNA): TGTGCCAGCAGTTTACCTGGACAGGCATATGGCTACACCTTC.